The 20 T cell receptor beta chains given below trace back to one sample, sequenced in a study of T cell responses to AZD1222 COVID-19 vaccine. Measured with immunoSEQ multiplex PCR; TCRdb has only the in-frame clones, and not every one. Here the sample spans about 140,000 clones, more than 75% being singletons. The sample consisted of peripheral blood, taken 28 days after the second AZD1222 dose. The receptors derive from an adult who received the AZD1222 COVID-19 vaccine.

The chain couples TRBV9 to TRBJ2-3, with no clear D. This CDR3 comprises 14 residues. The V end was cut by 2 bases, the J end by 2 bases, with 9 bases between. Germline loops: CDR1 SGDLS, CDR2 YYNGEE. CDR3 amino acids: CASSVRNPTDTQYF. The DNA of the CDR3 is TGTGCCAGCAGCGTCCGTAACCCCACAGATACGCAGTATTTT.

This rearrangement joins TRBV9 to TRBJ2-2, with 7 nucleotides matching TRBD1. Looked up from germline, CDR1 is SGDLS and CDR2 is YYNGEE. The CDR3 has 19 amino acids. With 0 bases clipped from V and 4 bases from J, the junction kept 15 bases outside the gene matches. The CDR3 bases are TGTGCCAGCAGCGTAGCGACAGGCCAAATCTCAGGGGGCACCGGGGAGCTGTTTTTT. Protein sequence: CASSVATGQISGGTGELFF.

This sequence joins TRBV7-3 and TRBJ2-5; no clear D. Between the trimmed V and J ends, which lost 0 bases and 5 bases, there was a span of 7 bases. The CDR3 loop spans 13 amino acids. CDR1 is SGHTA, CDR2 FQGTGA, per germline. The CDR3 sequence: CASSLTDRETQYF. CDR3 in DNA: TGTGCCAGCAGCTTAACGGATCGGGAGACCCAGTACTTC.

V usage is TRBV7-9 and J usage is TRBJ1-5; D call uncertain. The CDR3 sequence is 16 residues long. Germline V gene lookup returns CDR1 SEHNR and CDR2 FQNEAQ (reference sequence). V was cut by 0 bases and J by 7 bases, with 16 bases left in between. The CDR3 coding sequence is TGTGCCAGCAGCTTAGCGGAGGGCCCACTTAAGCAGCCCCAGCATTTT. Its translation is CASSLAEGPLKQPQHF.

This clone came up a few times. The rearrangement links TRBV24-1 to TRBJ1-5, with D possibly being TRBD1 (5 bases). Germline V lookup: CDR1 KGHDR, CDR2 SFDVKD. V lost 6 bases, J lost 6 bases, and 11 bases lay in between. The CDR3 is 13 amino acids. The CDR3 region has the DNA TGTGCCACCAGTCTTCCAGGGCCTCAGCCCCAGCATTTT. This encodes CATSLPGPQPQHF.

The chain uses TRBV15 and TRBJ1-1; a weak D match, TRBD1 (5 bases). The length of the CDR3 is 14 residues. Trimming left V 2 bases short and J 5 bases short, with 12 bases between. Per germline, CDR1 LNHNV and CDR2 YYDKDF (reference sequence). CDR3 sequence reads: CATSRTGEWTEAFF. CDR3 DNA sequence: TGTGCCACCAGCAGAACAGGAGAGTGGACTGAAGCTTTCTTT.

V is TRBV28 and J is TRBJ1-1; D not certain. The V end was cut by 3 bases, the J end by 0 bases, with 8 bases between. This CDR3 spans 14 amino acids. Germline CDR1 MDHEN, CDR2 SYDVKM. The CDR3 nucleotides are TGTGCCAGCAGTTTGTACCGATTGAACACTGAAGCTTTCTTT. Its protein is CASSLYRLNTEAFF.

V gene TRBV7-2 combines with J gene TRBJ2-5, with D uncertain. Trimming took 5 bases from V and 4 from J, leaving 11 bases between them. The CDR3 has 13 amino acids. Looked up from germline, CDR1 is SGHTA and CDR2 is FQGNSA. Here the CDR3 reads CASSPLGGETQYF. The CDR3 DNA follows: TGTGCCAGCAGCCCCCTCGGTGGAGAGACCCAGTACTTC. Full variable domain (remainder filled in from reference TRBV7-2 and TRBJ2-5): GAGVSQSPSNKVTEKGKDVELRCDPISGHTALYWYRQSLGQGLEFLIYFQGNSAPDKSGLPSDRFSAERTGGSVSTLTIQRTQQEDSAVYLCASSPLGGETQYFGPGTRLLVL.

The CDR3 DNA follows: TGCACCAGCAGCCAAAGACAGGTAGGTGGCTACACCTTC. Its translation: CTSSQRQVGGYTF. The genes are TRBV1 and TRBJ1-2; the D call of TRBD1 is as the table states it, not checked on the DNA. TRBV1 is a pseudogene locus. There are 13 residues in the CDR3.

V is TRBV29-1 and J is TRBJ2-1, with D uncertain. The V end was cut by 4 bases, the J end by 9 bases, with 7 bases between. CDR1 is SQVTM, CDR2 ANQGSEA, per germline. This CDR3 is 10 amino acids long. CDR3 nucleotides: TGCAGCGTTGGTGAGCTTGAGCAGTTCTTC. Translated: CSVGELEQFF.

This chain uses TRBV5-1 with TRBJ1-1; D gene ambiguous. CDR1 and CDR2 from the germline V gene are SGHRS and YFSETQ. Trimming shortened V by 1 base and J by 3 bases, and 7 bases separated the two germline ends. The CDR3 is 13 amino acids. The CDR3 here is CASSLQSDTEAFF. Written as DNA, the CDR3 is TGCGCCAGCAGCTTGCAGAGTGACACTGAAGCTTTCTTT.

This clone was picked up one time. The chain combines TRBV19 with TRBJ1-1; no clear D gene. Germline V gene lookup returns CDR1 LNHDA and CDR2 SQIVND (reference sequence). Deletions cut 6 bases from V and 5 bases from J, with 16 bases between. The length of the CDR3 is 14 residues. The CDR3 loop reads CASRNPEKRTEAFF. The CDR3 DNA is TGTGCCAGTAGGAATCCAGAAAAAAGGACTGAAGCTTTCTTT.

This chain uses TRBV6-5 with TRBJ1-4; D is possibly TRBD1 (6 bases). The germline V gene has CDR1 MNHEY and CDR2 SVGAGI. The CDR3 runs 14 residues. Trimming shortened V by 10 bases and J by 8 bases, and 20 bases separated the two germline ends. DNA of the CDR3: TGTGCCACTCTAGACCAGGGGCAGTGGGAAAAACTGTTTTTT. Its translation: CATLDQGQWEKLFF.

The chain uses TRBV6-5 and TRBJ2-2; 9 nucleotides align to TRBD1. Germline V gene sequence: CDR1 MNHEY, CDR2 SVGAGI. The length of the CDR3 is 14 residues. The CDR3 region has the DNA TGTGCTAAACAGTCACAGGGGGCGGTCGGGGAGCTGTTTTTT. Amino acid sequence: CAKQSQGAVGELFF.

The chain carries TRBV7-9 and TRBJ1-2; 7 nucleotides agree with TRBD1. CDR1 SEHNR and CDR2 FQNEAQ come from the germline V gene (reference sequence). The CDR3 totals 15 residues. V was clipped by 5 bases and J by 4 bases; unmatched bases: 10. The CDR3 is CASSLGPGQLYGYTF. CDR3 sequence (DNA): TGTGCCAGCAGCCTAGGTCCGGGACAGCTCTATGGCTACACCTTC.

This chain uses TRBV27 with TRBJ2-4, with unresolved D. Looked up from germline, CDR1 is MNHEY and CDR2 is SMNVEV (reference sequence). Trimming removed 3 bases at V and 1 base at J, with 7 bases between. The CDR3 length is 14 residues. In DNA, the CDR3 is TGTGCCAGCAGTTTCGAAGGGGCCAAAAACATTCAGTACTTC. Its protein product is CASSFEGAKNIQYF.

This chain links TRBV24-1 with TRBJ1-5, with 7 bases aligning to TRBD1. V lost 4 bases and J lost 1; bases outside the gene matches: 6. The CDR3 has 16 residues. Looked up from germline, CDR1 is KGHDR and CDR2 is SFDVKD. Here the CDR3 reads CATSDKTGKSNQPQHF. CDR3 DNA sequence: TGTGCCACCAGTGACAAGACAGGGAAGAGCAATCAGCCCCAGCATTTT.

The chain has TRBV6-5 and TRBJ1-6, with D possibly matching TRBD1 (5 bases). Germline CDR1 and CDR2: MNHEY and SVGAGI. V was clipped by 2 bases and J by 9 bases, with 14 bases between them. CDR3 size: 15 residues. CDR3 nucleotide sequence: TGTGCCAGCAGTTACCTACCTGGGGGAGGTTCACCCCTCCACTTT. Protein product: CASSYLPGGGSPLHF.

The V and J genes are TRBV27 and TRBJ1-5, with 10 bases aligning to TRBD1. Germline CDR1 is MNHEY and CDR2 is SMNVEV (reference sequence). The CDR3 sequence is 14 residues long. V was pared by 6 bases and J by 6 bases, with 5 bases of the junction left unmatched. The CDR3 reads CASRTGTGVQPQHF. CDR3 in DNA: TGTGCCAGCAGAACCGGGACAGGGGTTCAGCCCCAGCATTTT.

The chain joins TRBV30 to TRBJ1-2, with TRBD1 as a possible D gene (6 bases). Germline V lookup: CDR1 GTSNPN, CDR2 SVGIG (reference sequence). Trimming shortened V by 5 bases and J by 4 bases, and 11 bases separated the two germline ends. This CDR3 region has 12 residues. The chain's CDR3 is CAWDQGSYGYTF. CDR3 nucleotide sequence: TGTGCCTGGGATCAGGGGAGCTATGGCTACACCTTC.